Described below is a single TCR beta chain sequence and its context. This sample was taken from a study of blood T cell repertoires in COVID-19. Study context: Samples of COVID-19 (acute and convalescent) were obtained from the United States, Italy and Spain. From T cells, B-cell-depleted T cells, or PBMCs came the material, which was cDNA or gDNA.

The assay was immunoSEQ multiplex PCR, and TCRdb's table has in-frame clones only and misses some. The repertoire includes about 100,000 clones, around 79% of them detected once, and approximately 24% sits in the top ten. Germline-derived CDR1 and CDR2 are LNHDA and SQIVND (reference sequence). The CDR3 sequence is 15 residues long. V was pared by 5 bases and J by 6 bases, with 12 bases of the junction left unmatched. This sequence joins TRBV19 and TRBJ1-1; 7 bases match TRBD1. The specimen was peripheral blood. The TCR originated in a human donor in a cohort sampled during active COVID-19. The DNA of the CDR3 is TGTGCCAGTAGTCCCAGGGGGTTCCTGAGGGCTGAAGCTTTCTTT. Its protein product is CASSPRGFLRAEAFF.